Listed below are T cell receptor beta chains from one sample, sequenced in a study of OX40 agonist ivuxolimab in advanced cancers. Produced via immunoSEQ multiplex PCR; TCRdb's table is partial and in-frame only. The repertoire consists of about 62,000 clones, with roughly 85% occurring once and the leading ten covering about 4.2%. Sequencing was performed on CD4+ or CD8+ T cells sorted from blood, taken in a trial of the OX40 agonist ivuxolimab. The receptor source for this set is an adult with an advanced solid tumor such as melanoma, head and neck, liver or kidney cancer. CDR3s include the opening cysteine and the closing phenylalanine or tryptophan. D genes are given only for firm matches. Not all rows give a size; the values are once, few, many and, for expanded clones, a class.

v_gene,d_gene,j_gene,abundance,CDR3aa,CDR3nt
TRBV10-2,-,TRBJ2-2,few,CASRVDSDTGELFF,TGCGCCAGCAGAGTTGACTCGGACACCGGGGAGCTGTTTTTT
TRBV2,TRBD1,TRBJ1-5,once,CASLRDRTSNQPQHF,TGTGCCAGCTTACGGGACAGGACTAGCAATCAGCCCCAGCATTTT
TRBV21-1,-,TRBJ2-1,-,CASSKPGGGRPYNEQFF,TGTGCCAGCAGCAAACCCGGGGGAGGGCGCCCCTACAATGAGCAGTTCTTC
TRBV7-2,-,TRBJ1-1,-,CASSFGRATEAFF,TGTGCCAGCAGCTTCGGCAGGGCTACTGAAGCTTTCTTT
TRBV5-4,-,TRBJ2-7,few,CASSLGGSTYEQYF,TGTGCCAGCAGCTTGGGGGGGAGTACCTACGAGCAGTACTTC
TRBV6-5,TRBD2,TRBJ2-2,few,CASSQGLIYTGELFF,TGTGCCAGCAGCCAGGGACTAATTTACACCGGGGAGCTGTTTTTT
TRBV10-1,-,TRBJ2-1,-,CASGRGFEQFF,TGCGCCAGCGGCAGGGGTTTTGAGCAGTTCTTC
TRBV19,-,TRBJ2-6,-,CASSISTSGANVLTF,TGTGCCAGTAGTATATCCACCTCTGGGGCCAACGTCCTGACTTTC
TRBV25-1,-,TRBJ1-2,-,CASSDQGSYGYTF,TGTGCCAGCAGTGACCAGGGTAGCTATGGCTACACCTTC
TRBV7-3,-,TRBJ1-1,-,CASSLIPGQNTEAFF,TGTGCCAGCAGCTTAATTCCAGGGCAGAACACTGAAGCTTTCTTT
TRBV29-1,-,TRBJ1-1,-,CSVRRMNTEAFF,TGCAGCGTCCGACGTATGAACACTGAAGCTTTCTTT
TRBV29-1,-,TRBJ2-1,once,CSVGGTRGFSYNEQFF,TGCAGCGTTGGTGGTACTCGCGGGTTTTCCTACAATGAGCAGTTCTTC
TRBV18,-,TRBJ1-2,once,CASSQANYGYTF,TGTGCCAGCTCACAAGCTAACTATGGCTACACCTTC
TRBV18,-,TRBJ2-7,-,CASSPSGTAGEQYF,TGTGCCAGCTCTCCCTCCGGGACGGCAGGCGAGCAGTACTTC
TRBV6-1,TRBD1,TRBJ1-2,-,CASSERGQGAYGYTF,TGTGCCAGCAGTGAACGTGGACAGGGGGCCTATGGCTACACCTTC
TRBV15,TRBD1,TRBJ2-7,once,CATSTGTGVSYEQYF,TGTGCCACCAGCACCGGGACAGGGGTCTCCTACGAGCAGTACTTC
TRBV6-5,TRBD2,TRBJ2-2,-,CASRRTSGAGELFF,TGTGCCAGCAGGCGGACTAGCGGGGCCGGGGAGCTGTTTTTT
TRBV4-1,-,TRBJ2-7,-,CASSQVGGLTDEQYF,TGCGCCAGCAGCCAAGTGGGGGGCCTGACGGACGAGCAGTACTTC
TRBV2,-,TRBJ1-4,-,CASRPGQNEKLFF,TGTGCCAGCAGACCTGGACAGAATGAAAAACTGTTTTTT
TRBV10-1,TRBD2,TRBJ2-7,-,CASSESSGGVHEQYF,TGCGCCAGCAGTGAGTCTAGCGGGGGGGTCCACGAGCAGTACTTC
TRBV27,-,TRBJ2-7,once,CASVGHNSYEQYF,TGTGCCAGCGTCGGACACAACTCCTACGAGCAGTACTTC
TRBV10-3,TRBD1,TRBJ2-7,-,CAISDSRGSSYEQYF,TGTGCCATCAGTGATTCCAGGGGGAGCTCCTACGAGCAGTACTTC
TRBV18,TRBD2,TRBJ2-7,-,CASSPPSIAGGYEQYF,TGTGCCAGCTCACCACCTTCGATAGCGGGGGGCTACGAGCAGTACTTC